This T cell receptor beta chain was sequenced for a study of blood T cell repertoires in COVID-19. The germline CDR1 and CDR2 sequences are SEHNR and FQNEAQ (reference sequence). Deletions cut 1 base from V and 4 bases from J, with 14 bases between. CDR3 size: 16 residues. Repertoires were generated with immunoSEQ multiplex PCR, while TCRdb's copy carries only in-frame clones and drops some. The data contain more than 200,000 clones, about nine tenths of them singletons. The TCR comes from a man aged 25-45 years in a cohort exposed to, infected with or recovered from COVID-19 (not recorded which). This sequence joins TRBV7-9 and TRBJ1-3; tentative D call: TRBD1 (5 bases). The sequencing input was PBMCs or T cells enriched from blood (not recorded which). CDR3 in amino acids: CASSLVVKGFGNTIYF. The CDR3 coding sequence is TGTGCCAGCAGCTTAGTCGTAAAGGGGTTCGGAAACACCATATATTTT.